This entry features one T cell receptor (beta chain) sequence. Its antigen is as yet unknown. Germline CDR1 is SQVTM and CDR2 is ANQGSEA. Trimming left V 8 bases short and J 2 bases short, with 17 bases between. CDR3 length equals 14 residues. Use of 60 Vbeta and 13 Jbeta primers characterized the PCR. Profiling relied on immunoSEQ multiplex PCR, and the TCRdb table lists in-frame clones only, not all of them. The sample has some 150,000 clones, approximately 79% seen once. When sampled, the donors appeared nominally healthy, though they likely had unrecorded immune exposures. The data are from a study of cytomegalovirus exposure and HLA in healthy donors. General study points: In vitro work confirmed that a few CMV-associated chains recognize CMV antigens.

The chain has TRBV29-1 and TRBJ2-3; D is perhaps TRBD2 (5 bases). Input material: PBMCs. The source of this sequence is a male donor in good health and CMV-seronegative. CDR3 in amino acids: CSSRSGLNTDTQYF. The DNA of the CDR3 is TGCAGCTCCCGGAGCGGCCTTAACACAGATACGCAGTATTTT.